The clone carrying this T cell receptor beta chain has only a few counts. The sample is drawn from a study of blood T cell repertoires in COVID-19. V gave up 4 bases and J gave up 0 bases, with 16 bases separating them. CDR1 is KGHSH and CDR2 is LQKENI in the germline V gene. CDR3 length: 17 residues. In the study's own analysis: By means of reference gene primer amplification, nucleated cell counts were estimated. This table comes from immunoSEQ multiplex PCR, and its TCRdb copy is limited to in-frame clones, with some not included. The D gene and trimming were derived from the DNA, and the V and J assignments and clone size from that table. The sample carries over 150,000 clones, approximately 88% recorded once.

The receptor was derived from a woman in her thirties who had recovered from COVID-19. This rearrangement joins TRBV18 to TRBJ1-5; D ambiguous. The sequencing input was PBMCs or T cells enriched from blood (not recorded which). This CDR3 reads CASSLAGPGSSNQPQHF. The CDR3 nucleotides are TGTGCCAGCTCACTTGCCGGTCCTGGGAGTAGCAATCAGCCCCAGCATTTT.